The T cell receptor beta chain described here comes from a study of T cell responses to AZD1222 COVID-19 vaccine. The CDR3 spans 16 residues. With 8 bases removed from V and 1 base from J, the gap between germline ends came to 17 bases. CDR1 and CDR2 from the germline V gene are MDHEN and SYDVKM. Produced via immunoSEQ multiplex PCR; TCRdb's table is partial and in-frame only. The sample records about 76,000 clones, around 80% being singletons. The material sequenced was peripheral blood, taken 28 days after the second dose of the MenACWY control vaccine. The sequence was collected from an adult who received the MenACWY meningococcal vaccine as a control. V and J are TRBV28 and TRBJ2-2; a possible D gene is TRBD2 (6 bases). The CDR3 DNA sequence: TGTGCCAGCGGACTATTGGGCGGAGGGAACACCGGGGAGCTGTTTTTT. It codes for CASGLLGGGNTGELFF.